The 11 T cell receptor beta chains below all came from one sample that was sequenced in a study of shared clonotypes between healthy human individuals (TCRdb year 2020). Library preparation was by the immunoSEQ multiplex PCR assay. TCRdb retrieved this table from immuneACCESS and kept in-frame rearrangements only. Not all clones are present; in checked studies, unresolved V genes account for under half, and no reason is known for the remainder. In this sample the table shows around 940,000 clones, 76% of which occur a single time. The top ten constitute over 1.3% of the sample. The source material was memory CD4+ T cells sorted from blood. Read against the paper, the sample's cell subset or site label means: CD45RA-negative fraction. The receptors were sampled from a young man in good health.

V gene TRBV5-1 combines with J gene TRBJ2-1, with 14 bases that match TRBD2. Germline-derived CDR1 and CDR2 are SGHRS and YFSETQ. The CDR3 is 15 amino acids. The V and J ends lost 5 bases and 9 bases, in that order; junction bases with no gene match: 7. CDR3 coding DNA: TGCGCCAGCAGACCGGGACTAGCGGGAGCGGGTGAGCAGTTCTTC. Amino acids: CASRPGLAGAGEQFF.

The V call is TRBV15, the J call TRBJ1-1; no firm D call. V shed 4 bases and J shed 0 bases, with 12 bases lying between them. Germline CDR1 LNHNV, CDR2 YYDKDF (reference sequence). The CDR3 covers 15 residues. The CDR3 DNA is TGTGCCACCAGCACCGAAAGCCTCCTGAACACTGAAGCTTTCTTT. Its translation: CATSTESLLNTEAFF.

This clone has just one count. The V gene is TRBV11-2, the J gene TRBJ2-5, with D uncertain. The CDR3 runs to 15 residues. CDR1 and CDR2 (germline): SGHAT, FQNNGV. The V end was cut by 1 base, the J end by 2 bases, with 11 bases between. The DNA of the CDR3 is TGTGCCAGCAGCTTAGGTCGGGTAAGACAAGAGACCCAGTACTTC. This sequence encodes CASSLGRVRQETQYF.

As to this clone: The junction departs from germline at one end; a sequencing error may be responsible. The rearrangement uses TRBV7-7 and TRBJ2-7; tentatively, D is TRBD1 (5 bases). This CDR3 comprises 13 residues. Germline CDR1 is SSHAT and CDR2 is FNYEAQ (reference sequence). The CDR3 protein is CASSLNQGYEQYF. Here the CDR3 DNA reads TGTGCTAGCAGCCTGAACCAGGGTTACGAGCAGTACTTC.

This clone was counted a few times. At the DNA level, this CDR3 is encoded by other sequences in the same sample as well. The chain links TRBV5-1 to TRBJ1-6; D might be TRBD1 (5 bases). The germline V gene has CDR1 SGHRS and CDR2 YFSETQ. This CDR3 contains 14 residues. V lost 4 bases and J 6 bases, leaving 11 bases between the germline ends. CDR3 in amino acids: CASSLEGTNSPLHF. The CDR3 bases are TGCGCCAGCAGCCTGGAGGGGACTAATTCACCCCTCCACTTT.

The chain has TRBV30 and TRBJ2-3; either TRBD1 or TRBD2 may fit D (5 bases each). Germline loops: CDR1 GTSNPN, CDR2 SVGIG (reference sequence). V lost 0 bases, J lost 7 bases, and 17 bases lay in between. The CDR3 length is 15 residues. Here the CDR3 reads CAWSVRFGGNHTQYF. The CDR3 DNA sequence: TGTGCCTGGAGTGTACGGTTTGGGGGAAACCATACGCAGTATTTT.

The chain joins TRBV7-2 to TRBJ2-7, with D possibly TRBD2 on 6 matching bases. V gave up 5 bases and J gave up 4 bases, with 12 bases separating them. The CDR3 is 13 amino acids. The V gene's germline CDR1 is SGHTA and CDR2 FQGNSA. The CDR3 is CASSRDFSYEQYF. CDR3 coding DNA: TGTGCCAGCAGCCGGGACTTTTCTTACGAGCAGTACTTC.

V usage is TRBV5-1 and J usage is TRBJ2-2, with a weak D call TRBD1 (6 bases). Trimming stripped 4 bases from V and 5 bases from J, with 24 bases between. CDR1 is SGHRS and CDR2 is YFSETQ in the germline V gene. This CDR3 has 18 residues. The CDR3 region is CASSVQPPGEVVTGELFF. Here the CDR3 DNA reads TGCGCCAGCAGCGTGCAACCTCCAGGGGAAGTGGTGACCGGGGAGCTGTTTTTT.

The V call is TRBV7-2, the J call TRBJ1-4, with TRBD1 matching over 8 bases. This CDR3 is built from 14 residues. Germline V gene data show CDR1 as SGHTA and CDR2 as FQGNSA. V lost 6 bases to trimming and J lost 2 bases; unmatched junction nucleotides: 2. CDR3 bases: TGTGCCAGCAGACCAGGGGGCACTAATGAAAAACTGTTTTTT. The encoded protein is CASRPGGTNEKLFF.

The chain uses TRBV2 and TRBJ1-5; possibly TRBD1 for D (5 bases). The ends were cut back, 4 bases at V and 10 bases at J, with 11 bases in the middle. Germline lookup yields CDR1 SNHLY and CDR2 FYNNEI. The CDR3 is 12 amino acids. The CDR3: CASSGPRDPQHF. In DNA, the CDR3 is TGTGCCAGCAGTGGTCCCCGGGACCCCCAGCATTTT.

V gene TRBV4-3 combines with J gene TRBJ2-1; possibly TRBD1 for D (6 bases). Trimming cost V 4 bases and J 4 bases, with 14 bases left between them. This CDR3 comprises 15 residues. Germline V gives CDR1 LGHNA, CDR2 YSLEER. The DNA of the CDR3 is TGCGCCAGCAGCCCTTACAGGGACCTATACAATGAGCAGTTCTTC. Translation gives CASSPYRDLYNEQFF.